This T cell receptor beta chain was recorded in a study of radiotherapy plus CTLA-4 blockade in lung cancer. The overall study: Disease control was achieved by 31% of patients, and objective responses by 18%. Study findings and constraints: Early blood T cell clone dynamics, with interferon-beta, were reported to best predict response. Clones derived from tumor TCRs expanded in blood after radiotherapy plus ipilimumab.

Germline V CDR1 and CDR2: SGHRS, YFSETQ. This CDR3 contains 14 residues. Trimming pared 0 bases from V and 5 bases from J, leaving 9 bases between. TCRdb keeps only in-frame clones here, not all; method: immunoSEQ multiplex PCR. The profile covers about 82,000 clones, with around 72% appearing a single time and over 11% taken by the ten largest. For this clone: What it binds is not known.

Sequencing was performed on peripheral blood, taken from a patient treated with radiotherapy plus ipilimumab. The origin of this receptor is a human donor with non-small cell lung cancer that progressed on radiotherapy plus ipilimumab. This chain joins TRBV5-1 and TRBJ2-1; D may be TRBD1 or TRBD2 (5 bases each). The CDR3 sequence: CASSLGDVNNEQFF. The CDR3 nucleotides read TGCGCCAGCAGCTTGGGGGACGTTAACAATGAGCAGTTCTTC.